This TCR beta chain was sequenced in a study of radiation and T cells in renal cell carcinoma. V lost 2 bases and J 5 bases, leaving 16 bases between the germline ends. The length of the CDR3 is 15 residues. Germline assignment: CDR1 SGDLS and CDR2 YYNGEE. Sample time point: blood 2 weeks post-SBRT. Noted treatment: 15 Gy SBRT to primary tumor, nephrectomy 4 weeks later. Serial blood draws occurred at baseline and 2 and 4 weeks post-SBRT. Clear cell pathology was present in this patient's renal cell carcinoma. This table comes from immunoSEQ multiplex PCR, and its TCRdb copy is limited to in-frame clones, with some not included. The data show more than 100,000 clones, 88% seen once.

The TCR sequence derives from a woman aged 70-85 years with renal cell carcinoma. The sample in question was blood, obtained from a patient whose treatment included radiotherapy and nephrectomy. The genes are TRBV9 and TRBJ2-5; D possibly corresponds to TRBD1 (8 bases). CDR3 amino acids: CASSVLTGGGETQYF. The CDR3 nucleotides are TGTGCCAGCAGCGTTCTTACAGGGGGAGGGGAGACCCAGTACTTC.